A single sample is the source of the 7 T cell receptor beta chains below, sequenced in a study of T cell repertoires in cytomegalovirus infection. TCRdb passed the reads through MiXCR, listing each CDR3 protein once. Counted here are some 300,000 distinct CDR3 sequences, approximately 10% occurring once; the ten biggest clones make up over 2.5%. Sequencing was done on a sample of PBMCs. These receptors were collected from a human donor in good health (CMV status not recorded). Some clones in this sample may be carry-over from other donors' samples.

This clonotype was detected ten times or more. The CDR3 region has the DNA TGTGCCAGCAGCTTAGTGGGCGAACAGGAGATCTATGGCTACACCTTC. Residues: CASSLVGEQEIYGYTF. The V and J genes are TRBV7-2 and TRBJ1-2; maybe TRBD1 (5 bases). The CDR3 is made up of 16 amino acids. CDR1 is SGHTA, CDR2 FQGNSA, per germline. V was pared by 1 base and J by 4 bases, with 16 bases between.

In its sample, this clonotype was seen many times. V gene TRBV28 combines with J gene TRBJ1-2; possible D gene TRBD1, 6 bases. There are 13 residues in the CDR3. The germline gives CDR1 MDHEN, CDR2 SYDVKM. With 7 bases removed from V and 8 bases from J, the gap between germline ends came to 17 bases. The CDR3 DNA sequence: TGTGCCAGCAAAACCACCTACAGGGACGGCTACACCTTC. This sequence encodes CASKTTYRDGYTF.

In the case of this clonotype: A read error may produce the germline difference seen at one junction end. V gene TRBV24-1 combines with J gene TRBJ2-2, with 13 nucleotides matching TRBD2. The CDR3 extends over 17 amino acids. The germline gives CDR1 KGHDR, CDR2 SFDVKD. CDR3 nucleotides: TGTGCCACCAGTACTAGCGGGGGGGCCAGTGGCACCGGGGAGCTGTGTTTT. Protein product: CATSTSGGASGTGELCF.

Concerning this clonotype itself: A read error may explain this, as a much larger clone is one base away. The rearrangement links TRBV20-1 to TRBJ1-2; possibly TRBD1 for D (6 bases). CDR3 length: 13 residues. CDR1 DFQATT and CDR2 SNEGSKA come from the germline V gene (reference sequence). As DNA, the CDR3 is TGCAGTGCTAGAAATCGGGACAACTGTGGCTACACCTTC. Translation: CSARNRDNCGYTF.

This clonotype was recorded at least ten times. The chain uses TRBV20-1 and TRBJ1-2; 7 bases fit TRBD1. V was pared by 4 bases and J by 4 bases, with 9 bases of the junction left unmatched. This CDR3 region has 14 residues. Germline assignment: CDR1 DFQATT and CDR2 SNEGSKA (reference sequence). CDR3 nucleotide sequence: TGCAGTGCTACGGAACAGGGGAGTGCCTATGGCTACACCTTC. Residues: CSATEQGSAYGYTF.

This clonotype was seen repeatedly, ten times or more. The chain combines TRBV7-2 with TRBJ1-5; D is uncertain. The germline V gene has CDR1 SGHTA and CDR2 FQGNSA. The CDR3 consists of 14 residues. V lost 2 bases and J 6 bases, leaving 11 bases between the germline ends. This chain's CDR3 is CASSLIAWSQPQHF. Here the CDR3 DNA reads TGTGCCAGCAGCTTAATTGCTTGGAGTCAGCCCCAGCATTTT.

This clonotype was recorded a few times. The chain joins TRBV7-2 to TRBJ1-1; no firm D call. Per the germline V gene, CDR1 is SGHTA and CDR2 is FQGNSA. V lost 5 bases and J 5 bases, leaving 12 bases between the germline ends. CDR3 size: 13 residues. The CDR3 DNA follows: TGTGCCAGCAGCCCCCTGGGGAGGACTGAAGCTTTCTTT. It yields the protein CASSPLGRTEAFF.